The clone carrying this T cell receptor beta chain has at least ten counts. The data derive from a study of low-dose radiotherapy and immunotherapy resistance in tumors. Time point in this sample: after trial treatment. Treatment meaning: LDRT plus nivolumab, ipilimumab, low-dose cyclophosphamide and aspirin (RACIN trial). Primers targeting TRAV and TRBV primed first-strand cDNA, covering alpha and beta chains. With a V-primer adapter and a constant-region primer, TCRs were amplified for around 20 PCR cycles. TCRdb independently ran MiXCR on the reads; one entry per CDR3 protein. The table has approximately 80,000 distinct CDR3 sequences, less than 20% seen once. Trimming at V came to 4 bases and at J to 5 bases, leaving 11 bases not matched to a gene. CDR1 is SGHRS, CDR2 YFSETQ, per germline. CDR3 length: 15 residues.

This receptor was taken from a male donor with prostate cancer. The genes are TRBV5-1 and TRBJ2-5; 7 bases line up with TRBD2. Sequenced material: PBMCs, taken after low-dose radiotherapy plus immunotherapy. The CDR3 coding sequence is TGCGCCAGCAGCCAATTGGGGGGGGTCCAGGAGACCCAGTACTTC. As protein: CASSQLGGVQETQYF.